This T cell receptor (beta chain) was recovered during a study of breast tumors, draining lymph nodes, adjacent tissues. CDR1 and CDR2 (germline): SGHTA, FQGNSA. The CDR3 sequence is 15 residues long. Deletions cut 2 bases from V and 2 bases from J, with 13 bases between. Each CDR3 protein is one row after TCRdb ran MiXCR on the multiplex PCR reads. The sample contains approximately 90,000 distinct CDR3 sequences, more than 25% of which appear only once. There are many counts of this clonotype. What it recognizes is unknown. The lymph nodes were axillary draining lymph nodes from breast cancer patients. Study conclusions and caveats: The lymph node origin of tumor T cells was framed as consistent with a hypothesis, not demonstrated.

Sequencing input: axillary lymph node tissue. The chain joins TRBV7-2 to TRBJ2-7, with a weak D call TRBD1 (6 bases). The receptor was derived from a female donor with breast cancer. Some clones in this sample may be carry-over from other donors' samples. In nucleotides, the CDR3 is TGTGCCAGCAGCTTAACCCCCGGACAGACCTACGAGCAGTACTTC. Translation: CASSLTPGQTYEQYF.